This TCR beta chain was identified in a study of T cell repertoires in cytomegalovirus infection. Study in general: Based on public TCR beta signatures, there were indications of CMV infection and of a matching HLA type. Regarding the study as a whole: CMV carriers with the relevant HLA were identified by cumulative public TCR beta family frequency.

Worth noting for this clonotype: Antigen: not known.

MiXCR, applied by TCRdb to the reads, yields one record per CDR3 protein. The table lists some 220,000 distinct CDR3 sequences, 35% to 40% of them singletons, with 55% to 60% in the top ten. Trimming shortened V by 0 bases and J by 4 bases, and 22 bases separated the two germline ends. The CDR3 sequence is 17 residues long. CDR1 DFQATT and CDR2 SNEGSKA come from the germline V gene (reference sequence). This receptor was taken from a human donor in good health (CMV status not recorded). Some clones in this sample may be carry-over from other donors' samples. Material: CD8+ T cells from cultured PBMCs, obtained from culture after CMV antigen stimulation. The chain combines TRBV20-1 with TRBJ2-7; possibly TRBD2 for D (5 bases). CDR3 residues: CSARDPRLNSEEYEQYF. In nucleotides, the CDR3 is TGCAGTGCTAGAGATCCCCGACTCAATTCGGAGGAGTACGAGCAGTACTTC.